This TCR beta chain came from a study of T-cell memory formation after mild COVID-19 (dated by TCRdb to about 2021). At the level of the whole study: TCR sequence clusters from the two donors were found to be largely donor specific. In two donors, T-cell clones that expanded and contracted after mild COVID-19 were tracked by sequencing TCRalpha and TCRbeta repertoires over time. The cohort comprised two young, previously healthy adult volunteers, one female and one male. Paper-wide results and their limitations: Clones that contracted from day 15 to 85 showed balanced CD4/CD8 phenotypes, whereas a second wave of clones that expanded from day 15 to 37 leaned towards CD4+. Some responding clones were found in pre-infection memory, which suggests that pre-existing cross-reactive memory T cells took part in the SARS-CoV-2 response. The study included only a couple of mild cases, and larger cohorts that include severe cases with pre-infection samples were judged to be necessary. Contracting CD4+ clones turned up mainly in the CM and EM memory subsets, whereas EMRA was where CD8+ clones were enriched. The second-wave clones that peaked on day 37 were not confirmed to be SARS-CoV-2 specific.

Ficoll-Paque density gradient centrifugation was used to isolate PBMCs. A remark on this clonotype: Its recognized antigen is unknown. Per-base quality was not reported, and no clone a single base away is much larger than it.

For sequencing, an Illumina NovaSeq 6000 was employed. TCRalpha and TCRbeta cDNA libraries were constructed by 5'RACE with constant-segment primers, with sample barcodes and unique molecular identifiers being introduced. RNA was extracted from every sample with Trizol reagent. Libraries were amplified in two PCR steps, with a second sample barcode and Illumina TruSeq adapters added in the second step. Sequencing of libraries was performed on an Illumina NovaSeq with 2 x 150 bp paired-end reads. Per the original workflow: Demultiplexing of reads and collapsing into UMI-guided consensus sequences were performed with migec v1.2.7. Using mixcr v2.1.11, UMI consensuses were aligned to TRA and TRB V and J templates and then assembled into clonotypes. Clonotypes were classified as expanded or contracted when called significant by both edgeR and NoisET, with noise models trained on biological replicates. For edgeR calls, the cutoffs were a false discovery rate-adjusted p below 0.01 and a log2 fold-change threshold of 1. PCA with hierarchical clustering of max-normalized trajectories of the 1000 most abundant clonotypes was used as exploratory dynamics analysis. Each responding clone was given a CD4 or CD8 phenotype based on the CD4+ and CD8+ repertoires, which had been sequenced separately. The public reads were run again by TCRdb, first through fastp at Q25 and then through MiXCR, and only productive beta chains were kept. Identical CDR3 proteins give one entry, which carries the most common genes and DNA. The V and J calls follow TCRdb's processing rather than the paper's. Here the sample has more than 450,000 distinct CDR3 sequences; roughly 18% occur a single time. The ten biggest clones cover around 11% of the sample.

Spanning cysteine to phenylalanine, the CDR3 consists of 14 amino acids. The only DNA kept is the CDR3, 42 bases in frame from the first base. The V and J ends are trimmed by 0 bases and 10 bases, leaving 14 bases between them. Sequences SGDLS (CDR1) and YYNGEE (CDR2) are obtained from the germline V gene. This clonotype was obtained from an adult woman who had mild COVID-19 (a few samples of this study predate the infection). The sample titles of this study are shuffled in the database, so cell type and time point are left out; the donor was told from shared clones. This chain is built from TRBV9 and TRBJ2-1; the D gene is possibly TRBD1 or TRBD2, with 6 bases matching each. The sample was PBMCs or a T cell subset sorted from them (not recorded which). The CDR3 protein is CASSVVPGAGEQFF. The DNA sequence reads TGTGCCAGCAGCGTAGTACCGGGGGCCGGGGAGCAGTTCTTC.